The present T cell receptor (beta chain) was sequenced within a study of cytomegalovirus exposure and HLA in healthy donors. The ends were cut back, 3 bases at V and 6 bases at J, with 6 bases in the middle. This CDR3 spans 12 amino acids. From germline, CDR1 is SGDLS and CDR2 YYNGEE. The primer mix had 60 Vbeta and 13 Jbeta primers. Original analysis: As a later analysis found, there were approximately 80 million unique TCR beta chains, of which roughly 11 million were shared. Measured with immunoSEQ multiplex PCR; TCRdb has only the in-frame clones, and not every one. For V, J and clone size, that table is used; D and trimming come from the DNA. The table lists under 130,000 clones, 65% to 80% of them singletons.

This chain links TRBV9 with TRBJ1-4, with D unresolved. The TCR comes from a female donor in good health and CMV-seropositive. The sequencing input was PBMCs. CDR3 DNA sequence: TGTGCCAGCAGCGCGGGTCATGAAAAACTGTTTTTT. Residues: CASSAGHEKLFF.